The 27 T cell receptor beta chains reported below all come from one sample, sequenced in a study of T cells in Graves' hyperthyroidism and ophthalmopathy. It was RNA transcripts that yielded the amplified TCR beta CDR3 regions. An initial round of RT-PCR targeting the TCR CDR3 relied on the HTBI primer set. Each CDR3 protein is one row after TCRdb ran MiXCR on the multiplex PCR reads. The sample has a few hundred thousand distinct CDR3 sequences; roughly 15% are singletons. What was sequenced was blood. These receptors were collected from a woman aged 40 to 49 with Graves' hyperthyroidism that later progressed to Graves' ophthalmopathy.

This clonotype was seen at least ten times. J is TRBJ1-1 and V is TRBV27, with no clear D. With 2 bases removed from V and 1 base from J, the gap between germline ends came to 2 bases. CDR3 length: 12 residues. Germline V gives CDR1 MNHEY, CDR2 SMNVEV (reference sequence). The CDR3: CASSLPNTEAFF. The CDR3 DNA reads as TGTGCCAGCAGTTTACCGAACACTGAAGCTTTCTTT.

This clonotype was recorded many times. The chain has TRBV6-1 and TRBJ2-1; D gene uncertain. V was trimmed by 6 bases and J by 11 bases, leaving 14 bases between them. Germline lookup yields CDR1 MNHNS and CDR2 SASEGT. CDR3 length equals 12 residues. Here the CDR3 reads CASRAVTPKQFF. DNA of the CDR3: TGTGCCAGCAGGGCGGTGACCCCTAAGCAGTTCTTC.

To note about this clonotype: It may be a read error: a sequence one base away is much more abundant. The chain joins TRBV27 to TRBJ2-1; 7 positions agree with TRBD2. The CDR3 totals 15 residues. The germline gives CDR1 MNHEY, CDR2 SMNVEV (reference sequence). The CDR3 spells CASKKWEGSYNEQLF. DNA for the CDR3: TGTGCCAGCAAAAAGTGGGAGGGGTCCTACAATGAGCAGCTCTTC.

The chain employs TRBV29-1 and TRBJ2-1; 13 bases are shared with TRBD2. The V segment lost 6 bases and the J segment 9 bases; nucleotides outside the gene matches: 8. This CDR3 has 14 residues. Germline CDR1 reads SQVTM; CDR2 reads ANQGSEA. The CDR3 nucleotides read TGCAGCGTAGATGGACTAGCGGGAGAGGGTGAGCAGTTCTTC. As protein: CSVDGLAGEGEQFF.

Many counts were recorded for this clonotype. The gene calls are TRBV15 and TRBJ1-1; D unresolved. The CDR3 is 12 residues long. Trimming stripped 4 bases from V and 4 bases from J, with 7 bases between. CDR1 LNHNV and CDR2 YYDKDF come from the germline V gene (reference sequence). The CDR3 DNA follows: TGTGCCACCAGCAATTATATCACTGAAGCTTTCTTT. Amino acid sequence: CATSNYITEAFF.

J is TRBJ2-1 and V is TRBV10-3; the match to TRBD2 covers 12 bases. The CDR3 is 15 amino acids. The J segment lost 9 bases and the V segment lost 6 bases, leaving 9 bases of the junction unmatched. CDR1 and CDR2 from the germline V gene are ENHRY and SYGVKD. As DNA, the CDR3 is TGTGCCATCAGCGGAAGACTAGCGGGAGATACTGAGCAGTTCTTC. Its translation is CAISGRLAGDTEQFF.

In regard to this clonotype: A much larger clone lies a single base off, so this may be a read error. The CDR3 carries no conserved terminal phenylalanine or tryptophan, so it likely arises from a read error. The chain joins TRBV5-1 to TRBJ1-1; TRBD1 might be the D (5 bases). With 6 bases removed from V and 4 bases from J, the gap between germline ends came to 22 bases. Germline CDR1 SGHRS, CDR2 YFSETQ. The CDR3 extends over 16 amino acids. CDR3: CASTPRGLLRGTEAFY. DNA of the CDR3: TGCGCCAGCACCCCGCGAGGTCTACTTAGGGGCACTGAAGCTTTCTAT.

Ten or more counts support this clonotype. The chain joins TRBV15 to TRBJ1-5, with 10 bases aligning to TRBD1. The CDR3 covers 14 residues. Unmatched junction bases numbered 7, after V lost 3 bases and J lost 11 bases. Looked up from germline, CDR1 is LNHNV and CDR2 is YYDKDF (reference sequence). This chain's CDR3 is CATSRGQGTTAQHF. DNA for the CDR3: TGTGCCACCAGCAGGGGACAGGGGACCACGGCCCAGCATTTT.

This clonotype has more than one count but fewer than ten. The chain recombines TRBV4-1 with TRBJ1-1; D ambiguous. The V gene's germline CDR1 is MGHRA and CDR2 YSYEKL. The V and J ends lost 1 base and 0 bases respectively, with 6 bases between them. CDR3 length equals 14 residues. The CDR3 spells CASSQVVVNTEAFF. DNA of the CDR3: TGCGCCAGCAGCCAAGTGGTAGTGAACACTGAAGCTTTCTTT.

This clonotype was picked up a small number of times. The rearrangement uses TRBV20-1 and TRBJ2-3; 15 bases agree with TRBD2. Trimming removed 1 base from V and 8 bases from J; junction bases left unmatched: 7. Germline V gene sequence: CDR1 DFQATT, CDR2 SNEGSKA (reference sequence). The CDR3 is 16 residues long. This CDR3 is CSARGGTSGRLSTQYF. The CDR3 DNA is TGCAGTGCTAGAGGGGGGACTAGCGGGAGGTTGAGTACGCAGTATTTT.

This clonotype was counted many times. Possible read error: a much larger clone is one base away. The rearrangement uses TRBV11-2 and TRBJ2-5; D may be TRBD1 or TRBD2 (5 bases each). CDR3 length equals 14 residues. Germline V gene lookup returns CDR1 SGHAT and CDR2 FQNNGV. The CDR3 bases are TGTGCCAGCAGCTTAGATCCAGGGAGAGAGGCCCAGTACTTC. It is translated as CASSLDPGREAQYF. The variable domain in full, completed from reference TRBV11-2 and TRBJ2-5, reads EAGVAQSPRYKIIEKRQSVAFWCNPISGHATLYWYQQILGQGPKLLIQFQNNGVVDDSQLPKDRFSAERLKGVDSTLKIQPAKLEDSAVYLCASSLDPGREAQYFGPGTRLLVL.

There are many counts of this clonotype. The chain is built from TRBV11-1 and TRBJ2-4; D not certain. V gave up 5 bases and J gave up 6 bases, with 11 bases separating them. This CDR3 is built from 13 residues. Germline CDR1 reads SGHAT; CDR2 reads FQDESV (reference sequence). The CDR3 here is CASSPVTPNIQYF. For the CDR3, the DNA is TGTGCCAGCAGCCCGGTAACCCCAAACATTCAGTACTTC.

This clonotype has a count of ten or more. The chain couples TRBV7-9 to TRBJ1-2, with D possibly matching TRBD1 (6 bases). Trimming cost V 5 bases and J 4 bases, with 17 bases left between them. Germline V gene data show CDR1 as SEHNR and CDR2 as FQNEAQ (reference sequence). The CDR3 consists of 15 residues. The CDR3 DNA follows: TGTGCCAGCAGCCTCTCCGGGACACGGCCCTATGGCTACACCTTC. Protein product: CASSLSGTRPYGYTF. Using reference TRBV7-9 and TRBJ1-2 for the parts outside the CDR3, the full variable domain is DTGVSQNPRHKITKRGQNVTFRCDPISEHNRLYWYRQTLGQGPEFLTYFQNEAQLEKSRLLSDRFSAERPKGSFSTLEIQRTEQGDSAMYLCASSLSGTRPYGYTFGSGTRLTVV.

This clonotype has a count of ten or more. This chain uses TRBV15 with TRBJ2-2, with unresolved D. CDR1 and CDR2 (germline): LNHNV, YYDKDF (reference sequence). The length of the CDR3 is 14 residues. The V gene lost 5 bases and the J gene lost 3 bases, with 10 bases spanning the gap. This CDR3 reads CATSRNWYTGELFF. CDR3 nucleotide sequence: TGTGCCACCAGCCGAAATTGGTACACCGGGGAGCTGTTTTTT.

The CDR3 loop reads CASSEAKTAYNEQFF. The CDR3 region has the DNA TGTGCCAGCAGTGAAGCGAAAACAGCCTACAATGAGCAGTTCTTC. J is TRBJ2-1 and V is TRBV2; D gene uncertain. CDR3 length: 15 amino acids. Trimming took off 0 bases at V and 2 bases at J, with 8 bases between the two ends. From germline, CDR1 is SNHLY and CDR2 FYNNEI.

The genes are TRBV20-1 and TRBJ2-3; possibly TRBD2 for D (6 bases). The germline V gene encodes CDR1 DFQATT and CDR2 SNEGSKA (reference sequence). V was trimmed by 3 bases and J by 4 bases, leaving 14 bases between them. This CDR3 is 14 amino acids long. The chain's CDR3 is CSARTSDWADTQYF. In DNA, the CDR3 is TGCAGTGCTAGGACTAGTGATTGGGCAGATACGCAGTATTTT.

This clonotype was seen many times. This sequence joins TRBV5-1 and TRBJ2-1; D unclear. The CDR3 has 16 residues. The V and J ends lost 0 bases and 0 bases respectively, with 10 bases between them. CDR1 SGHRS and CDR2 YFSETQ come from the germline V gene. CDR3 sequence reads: CASSLAGPTSYNEQFF. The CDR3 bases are TGCGCCAGCAGCTTGGCCGGCCCGACCTCCTACAATGAGCAGTTCTTC.

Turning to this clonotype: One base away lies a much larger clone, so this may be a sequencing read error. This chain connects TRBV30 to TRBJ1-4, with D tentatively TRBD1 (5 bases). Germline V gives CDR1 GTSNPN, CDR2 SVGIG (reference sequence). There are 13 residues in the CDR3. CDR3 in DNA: TGTGCCTGGAGTCCGGGACCGAATGAAAAACTGGTTTTT. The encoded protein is CAWSPGPNEKLVF.

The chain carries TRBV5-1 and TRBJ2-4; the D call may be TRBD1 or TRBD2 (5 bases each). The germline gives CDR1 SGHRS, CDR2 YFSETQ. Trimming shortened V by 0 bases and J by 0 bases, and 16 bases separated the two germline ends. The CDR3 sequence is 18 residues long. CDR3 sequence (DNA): TGCGCCAGCAGCTTGGGGCAGGAGAGGGGTATAGCCAAAAACATTCAGTACTTC. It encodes CASSLGQERGIAKNIQYF.

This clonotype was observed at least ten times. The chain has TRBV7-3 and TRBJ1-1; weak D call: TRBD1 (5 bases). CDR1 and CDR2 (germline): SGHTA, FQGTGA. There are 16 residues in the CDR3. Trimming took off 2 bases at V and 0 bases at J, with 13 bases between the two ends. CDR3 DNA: TGTGCCAGCAGCTTAGGGACCGGACCCTTGAACACTGAAGCTTTCTTT. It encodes CASSLGTGPLNTEAFF. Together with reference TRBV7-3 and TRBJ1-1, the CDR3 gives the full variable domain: GAGVSQTPSNKVTEKGKYVELRCDPISGHTALYWYRQSLGQGPEFLIYFQGTGAADDSGLPNDRFFAVRPEGSVSTLKIQRTERGDSAVYLCASSLGTGPLNTEAFFGQGTRLTVV.

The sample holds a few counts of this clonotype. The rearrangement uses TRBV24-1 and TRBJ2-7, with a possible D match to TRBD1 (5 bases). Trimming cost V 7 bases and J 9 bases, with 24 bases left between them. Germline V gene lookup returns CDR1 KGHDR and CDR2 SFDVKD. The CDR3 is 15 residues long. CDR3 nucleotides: TGTGCCACCAGCGACCCCCAGGGTCCTGAATCACGGCAGTACTTC. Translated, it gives CATSDPQGPESRQYF.

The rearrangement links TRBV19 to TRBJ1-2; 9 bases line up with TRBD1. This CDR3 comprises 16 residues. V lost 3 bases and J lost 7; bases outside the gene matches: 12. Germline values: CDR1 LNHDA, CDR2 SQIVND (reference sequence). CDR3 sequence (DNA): TGTGCCAGTAGTATTCGTCCGAGACAGGGGGATCCTGGCTACACCTTC. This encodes CASSIRPRQGDPGYTF.

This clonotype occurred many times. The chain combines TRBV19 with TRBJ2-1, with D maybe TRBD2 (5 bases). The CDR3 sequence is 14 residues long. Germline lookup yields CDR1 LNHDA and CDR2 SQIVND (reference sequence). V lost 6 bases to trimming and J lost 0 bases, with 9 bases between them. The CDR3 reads CASRDFSSYNEQFF. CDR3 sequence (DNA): TGTGCCAGTAGGGACTTTAGCTCCTACAATGAGCAGTTCTTC.

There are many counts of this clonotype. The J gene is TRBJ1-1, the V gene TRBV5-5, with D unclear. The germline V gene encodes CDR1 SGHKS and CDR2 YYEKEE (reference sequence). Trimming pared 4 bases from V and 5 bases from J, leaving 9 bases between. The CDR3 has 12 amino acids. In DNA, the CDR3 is TGTGCCAGCAGCCTGGGATCTACTGAAGCTTTCTTT. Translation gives CASSLGSTEAFF.

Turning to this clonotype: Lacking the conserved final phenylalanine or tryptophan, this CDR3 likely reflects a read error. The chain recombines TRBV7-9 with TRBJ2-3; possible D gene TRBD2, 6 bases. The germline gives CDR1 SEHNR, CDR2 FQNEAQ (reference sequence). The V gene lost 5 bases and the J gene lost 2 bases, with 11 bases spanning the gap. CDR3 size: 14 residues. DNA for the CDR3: TGTGCCAGCAGCCCACCGGGAGTCACAGATACGCAGTATTCT. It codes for CASSPPGVTDTQYS.

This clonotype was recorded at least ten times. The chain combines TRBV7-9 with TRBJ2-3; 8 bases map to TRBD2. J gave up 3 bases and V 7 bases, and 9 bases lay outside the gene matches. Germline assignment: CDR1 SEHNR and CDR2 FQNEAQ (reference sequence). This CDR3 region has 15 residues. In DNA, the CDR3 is TGTGCCAGCACGGCAAGCGGGAGTGCAACAGATACGCAGTATTTT. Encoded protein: CASTASGSATDTQYF. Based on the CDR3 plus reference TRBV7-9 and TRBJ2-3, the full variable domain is DTGVSQNPRHKITKRGQNVTFRCDPISEHNRLYWYRQTLGQGPEFLTYFQNEAQLEKSRLLSDRFSAERPKGSFSTLEIQRTEQGDSAMYLCASTASGSATDTQYFGPGTRLTVL.

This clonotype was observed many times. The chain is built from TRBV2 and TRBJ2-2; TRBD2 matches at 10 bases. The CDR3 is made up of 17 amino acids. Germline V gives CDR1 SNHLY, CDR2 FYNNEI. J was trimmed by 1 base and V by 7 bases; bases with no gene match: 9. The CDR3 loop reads CASTWASGRGNTGELFF. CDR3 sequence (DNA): TGTGCCAGCACATGGGCTAGCGGGAGAGGGAACACCGGGGAGCTGTTTTTT.